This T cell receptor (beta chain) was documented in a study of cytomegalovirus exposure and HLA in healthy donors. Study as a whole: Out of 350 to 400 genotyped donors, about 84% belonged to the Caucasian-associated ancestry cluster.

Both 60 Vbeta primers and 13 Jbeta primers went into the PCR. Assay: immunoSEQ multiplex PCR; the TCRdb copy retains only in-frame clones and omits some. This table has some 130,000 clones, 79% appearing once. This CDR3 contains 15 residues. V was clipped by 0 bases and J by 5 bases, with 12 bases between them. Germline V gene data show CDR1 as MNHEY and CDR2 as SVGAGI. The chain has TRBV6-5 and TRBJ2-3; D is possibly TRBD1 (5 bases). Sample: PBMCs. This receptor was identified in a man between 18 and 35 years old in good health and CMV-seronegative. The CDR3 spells CASSYSGALGDTQYF. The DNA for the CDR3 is TGTGCCAGCAGTTACTCAGGGGCCCTGGGAGATACGCAGTATTTT.